Each of the 12 T cell receptor beta chains below was sequenced from the same sample in a study of blood T cell repertoires in COVID-19 (dated by TCRdb to about 2020). The receptor library was made with the immunoSEQ multiplex PCR assay. The immuneACCESS repertoire file appears here via TCRdb, limited to in-frame rearrangements. These files lack a portion of the clones; in checked studies, under half of the deficit traces to unresolved V genes, and the cause of the others is not known. Across this sample there are 70,000 or so clones, with about four fifths seen only once. The ten largest account for approximately 50% of the sample. The specimen was peripheral blood. These receptors were collected from a human donor in a cohort sampled during active COVID-19.

V gene TRBV24-1 combines with J gene TRBJ2-7; TRBD1 agrees at 11 bases. The germline gives CDR1 KGHDR, CDR2 SFDVKD. J was trimmed by 6 bases and V by 3 bases; bases with no gene match: 9. The CDR3 has 16 residues. The CDR3 protein is CATSDRTGGSLVEQYF. CDR3 DNA: TGTGCCACCAGTGATCGGACAGGGGGCTCTCTAGTCGAGCAGTACTTC.

A single count supports this clone. This chain joins TRBV18 and TRBJ2-5; D is possibly TRBD2 (5 bases). V shed 1 base and J shed 4 bases, with 7 bases lying between them. Per the germline V gene, CDR1 is KGHSH and CDR2 is LQKENI. The CDR3 covers 13 residues. The CDR3 nucleotides read TGTGCCAGCTCACCACGGACTGGAGAGACCCAGTACTTC. This encodes CASSPRTGETQYF.

This clone was detected only a few times. The V gene is TRBV20-1, the J gene TRBJ2-7; TRBD2 is a possible D gene (6 bases). This CDR3 has 11 residues. In germline, CDR1 is DFQATT, CDR2 SNEGSKA (reference sequence). The V end lost 5 bases, the J end lost 3 bases, and 8 bases lay between the germline ends. CDR3 DNA: TGCAGTGCTTCCGGGAGCTACGAGCAGTACTTC. It specifies CSASGSYEQYF.

This rearrangement joins TRBV29-1 to TRBJ1-2; possible D gene TRBD1, 6 bases. V shed 5 bases and J shed 6 bases, with 13 bases lying between them. Germline V CDR1 and CDR2: SQVTM, ANQGSEA. CDR3 length: 12 amino acids. This chain's CDR3 is CSVQGIDDGYTF. The DNA for the CDR3 is TGCAGCGTTCAGGGGATTGATGATGGCTACACCTTC.

There are a few counts of this clone. V gene TRBV19 combines with J gene TRBJ1-5, with no clear D. This CDR3 comprises 13 residues. Trimming stripped 1 base from V and 4 bases from J, with 5 bases between. Germline-derived CDR1 and CDR2 are LNHDA and SQIVND (reference sequence). In nucleotides, the CDR3 is TGTGCCAGTAGTATAGGCGGAAATCAGCCCCAGCATTTT. This translates into CASSIGGNQPQHF.

The genes are TRBV5-1 and TRBJ2-1; 8 bases are shared with TRBD1. J gave up 8 bases and V 3 bases, and 7 bases lay outside the gene matches. Germline CDR1 SGHRS, CDR2 YFSETQ. The length of the CDR3 is 14 residues. The CDR3 bases are TGCGCCAGCAGCTCAGGGACAGGACTGGATGAGCAGTTCTTC. Translating gives CASSSGTGLDEQFF.

The gene calls are TRBV28 and TRBJ1-6, with D possibly TRBD1 on 6 matching bases. Germline-derived CDR1 and CDR2 are MDHEN and SYDVKM. V lost 1 base and J 10 bases, leaving 17 bases between the germline ends. The CDR3 runs 16 residues. The CDR3: CASSLFGGGMWSPLHF. The CDR3 DNA follows: TGTGCCAGCAGTTTATTTGGGGGGGGCATGTGGTCACCCCTCCACTTT.

This chain links TRBV6-4 with TRBJ1-1; perhaps TRBD1 as D (5 bases). The CDR3 is 15 amino acids. Looked up from germline, CDR1 is MRHNA and CDR2 is SNTAGT. V lost 2 bases and J lost 6, with 16 bases in between. CDR3 amino acids: CASSDGAMGGAEAFF. In DNA form, the CDR3 reads TGTGCCAGCAGTGACGGGGCAATGGGGGGGGCTGAAGCTTTCTTT.

The V call is TRBV24-1, the J call TRBJ2-2; 9 positions match TRBD1. From germline, CDR1 is KGHDR and CDR2 SFDVKD. The CDR3 loop spans 15 amino acids. The J segment lost 7 bases and the V segment lost 7 bases, leaving 9 bases of the junction unmatched. The DNA of the CDR3 is TGTGCCACCAGCCCGACAGGGGGTATGGTCGGGGAGCTGTTTTTT. Its protein product is CATSPTGGMVGELFF.

The V gene is TRBV2, the J gene TRBJ2-7; D may be TRBD1 (5 bases). The CDR3 loop spans 11 amino acids. From germline, CDR1 is SNHLY and CDR2 FYNNEI. V lost 4 bases to trimming and J lost 10 bases, with 11 bases between them. CDR3 DNA: TGTGCCAGCAGTGCCGACAGCCTACAGTACTTC. It yields the protein CASSADSLQYF.

This rearrangement joins TRBV6-5 to TRBJ2-1; 7 nucleotides line up with TRBD2. In germline, CDR1 is MNHEY, CDR2 SVGAGI. Trimming removed 0 bases from V and 5 bases from J; junction bases left unmatched: 4. This CDR3 contains 15 residues. CDR3 bases: TGTGCCAGCAGTTACTCAGGGCTAGCGGACAATGAGCAGTTCTTC. Protein product: CASSYSGLADNEQFF.

The gene calls are TRBV5-4 and TRBJ2-7; TRBD1 matches 9 bases. V shed 4 bases and J 4 bases; nucleotides not matched to a gene: 6. CDR1 SGHNT and CDR2 YYREEE come from the germline V gene (reference sequence). CDR3 length: 14 residues. The CDR3 reads CASSPRDREYEQYF. The CDR3 nucleotides are TGTGCCAGCAGCCCCCGGGACAGGGAATACGAGCAGTACTTC.